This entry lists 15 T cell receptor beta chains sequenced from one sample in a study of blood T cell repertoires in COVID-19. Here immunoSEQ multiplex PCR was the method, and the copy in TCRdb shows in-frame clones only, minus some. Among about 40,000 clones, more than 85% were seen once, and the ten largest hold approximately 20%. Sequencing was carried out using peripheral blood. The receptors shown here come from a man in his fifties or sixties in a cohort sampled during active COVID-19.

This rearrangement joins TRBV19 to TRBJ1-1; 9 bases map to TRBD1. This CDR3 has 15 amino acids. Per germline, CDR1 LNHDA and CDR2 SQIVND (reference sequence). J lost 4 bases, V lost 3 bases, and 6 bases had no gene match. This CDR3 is CASSMGQGASTEAFF. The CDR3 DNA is TGTGCCAGTAGTATGGGACAGGGAGCTAGCACTGAAGCTTTCTTT. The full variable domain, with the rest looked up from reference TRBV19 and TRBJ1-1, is DGGITQSPKYLFRKEGQNVTLSCEQNLNHDAMYWYRQDPGQGLRLIYYSQIVNDFQKGDIAEGYSVSREKKESFPLTVTSAQKNPTAFYLCASSMGQGASTEAFFGQGTRLTVV.

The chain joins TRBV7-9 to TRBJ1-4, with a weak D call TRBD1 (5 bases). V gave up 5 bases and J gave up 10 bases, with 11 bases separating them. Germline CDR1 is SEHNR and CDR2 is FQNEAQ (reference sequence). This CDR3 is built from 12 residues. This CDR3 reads CASSTSGGKLFF. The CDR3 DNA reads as TGTGCCAGCAGCACCAGCGGGGGAAAACTGTTTTTT.

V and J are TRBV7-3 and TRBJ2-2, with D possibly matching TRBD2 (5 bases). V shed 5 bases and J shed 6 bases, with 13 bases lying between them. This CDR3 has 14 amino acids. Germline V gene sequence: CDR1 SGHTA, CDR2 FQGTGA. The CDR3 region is CASSRFEGAGELFF. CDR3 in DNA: TGTGCCAGCAGCCGATTTGAGGGAGCCGGGGAGCTGTTTTTT.

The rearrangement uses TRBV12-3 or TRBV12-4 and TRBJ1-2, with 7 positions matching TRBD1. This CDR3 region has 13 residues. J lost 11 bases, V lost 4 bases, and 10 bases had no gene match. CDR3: CASSSTGVKVYTF. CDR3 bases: TGTGCCAGCAGTTCTACAGGGGTTAAGGTGTACACCTTC.

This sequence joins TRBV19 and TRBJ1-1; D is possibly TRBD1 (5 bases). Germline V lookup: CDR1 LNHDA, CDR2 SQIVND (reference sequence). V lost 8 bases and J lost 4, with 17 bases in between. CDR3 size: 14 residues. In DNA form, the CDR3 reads TGTGCCAGTTCAGCCCAGGGAATCGTCACTGAAGCTTTCTTT. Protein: CASSAQGIVTEAFF.

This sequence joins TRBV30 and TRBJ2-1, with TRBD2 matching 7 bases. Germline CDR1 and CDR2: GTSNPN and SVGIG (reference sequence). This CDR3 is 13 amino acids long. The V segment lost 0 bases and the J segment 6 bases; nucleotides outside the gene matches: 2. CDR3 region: CAWSVGGVNEQFF. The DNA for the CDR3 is TGTGCCTGGAGTGTTGGGGGGGTCAATGAGCAGTTCTTC.

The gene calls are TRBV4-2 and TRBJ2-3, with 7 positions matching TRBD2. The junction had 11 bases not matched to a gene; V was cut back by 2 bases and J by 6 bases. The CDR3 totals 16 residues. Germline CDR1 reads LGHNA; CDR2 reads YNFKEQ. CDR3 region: CASSQPRVTGGDTQYF. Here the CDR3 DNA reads TGTGCCAGCAGCCAACCGCGGGTTACCGGGGGGGATACGCAGTATTTT.

The CDR3 DNA sequence: TGTGCCAGCAGCTTAGTTGGGCAGGGGGCGCGGGAGACCCAGTACTTC. Residues: CASSLVGQGARETQYF. The chain combines TRBV11-2 with TRBJ2-5; 8 bases are a match to TRBD1. The CDR3 runs to 16 residues. Germline assignment: CDR1 SGHAT and CDR2 FQNNGV. V lost 1 base, J lost 5 bases, and 9 bases stayed unmatched.

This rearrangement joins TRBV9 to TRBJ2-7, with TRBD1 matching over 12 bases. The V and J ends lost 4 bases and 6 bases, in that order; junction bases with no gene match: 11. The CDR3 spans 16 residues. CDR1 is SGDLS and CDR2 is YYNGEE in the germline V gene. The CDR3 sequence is CASSPGGGQGASEQYF. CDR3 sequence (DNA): TGTGCCAGCAGCCCAGGCGGGGGACAGGGGGCTTCCGAGCAGTACTTC.

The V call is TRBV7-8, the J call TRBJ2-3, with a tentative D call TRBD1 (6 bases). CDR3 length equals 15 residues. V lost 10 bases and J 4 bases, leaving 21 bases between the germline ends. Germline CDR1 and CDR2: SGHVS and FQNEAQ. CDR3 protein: CATSNRAGKADTQYF. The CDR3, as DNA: TGTGCCACCTCCAACAGGGCAGGGAAGGCAGATACGCAGTATTTT.

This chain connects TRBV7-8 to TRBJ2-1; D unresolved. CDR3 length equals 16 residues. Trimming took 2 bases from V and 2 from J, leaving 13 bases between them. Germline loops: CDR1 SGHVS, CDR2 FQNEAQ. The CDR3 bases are TGTGCCAGCAGCTTATCGTTGGGTCTAGCCTACAATGAGCAGTTCTTC. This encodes CASSLSLGLAYNEQFF.

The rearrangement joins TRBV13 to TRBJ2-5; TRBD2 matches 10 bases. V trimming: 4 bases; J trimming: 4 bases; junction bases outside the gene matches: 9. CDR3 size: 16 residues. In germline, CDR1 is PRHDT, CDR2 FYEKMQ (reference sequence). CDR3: CASSSGPTSGIETQYF. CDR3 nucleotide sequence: TGTGCCAGCAGCTCAGGCCCCACTAGCGGGATAGAGACCCAGTACTTC.

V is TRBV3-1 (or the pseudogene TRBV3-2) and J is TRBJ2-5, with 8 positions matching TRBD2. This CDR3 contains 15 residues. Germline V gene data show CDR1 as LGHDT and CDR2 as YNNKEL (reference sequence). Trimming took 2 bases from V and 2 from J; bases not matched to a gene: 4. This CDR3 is CASSQLLAEQETQYF. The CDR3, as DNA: TGTGCCAGCAGCCAACTACTAGCGGAACAAGAGACCCAGTACTTC.

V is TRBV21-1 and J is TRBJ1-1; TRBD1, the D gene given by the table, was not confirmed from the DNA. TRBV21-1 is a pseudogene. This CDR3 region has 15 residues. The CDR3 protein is CASSKRNVGQDFSFF. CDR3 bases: TGTGCCAGCAGCAAACGGAACGTGGGACAGGATTTCTCTTTCTTT.

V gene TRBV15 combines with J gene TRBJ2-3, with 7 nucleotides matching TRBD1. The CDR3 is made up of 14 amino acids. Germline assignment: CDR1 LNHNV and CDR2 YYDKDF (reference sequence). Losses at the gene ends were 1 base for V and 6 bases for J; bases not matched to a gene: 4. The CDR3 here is CATSRGRGMDTQYF. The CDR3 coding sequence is TGTGCCACCAGCAGAGGCAGGGGGATGGATACGCAGTATTTT.